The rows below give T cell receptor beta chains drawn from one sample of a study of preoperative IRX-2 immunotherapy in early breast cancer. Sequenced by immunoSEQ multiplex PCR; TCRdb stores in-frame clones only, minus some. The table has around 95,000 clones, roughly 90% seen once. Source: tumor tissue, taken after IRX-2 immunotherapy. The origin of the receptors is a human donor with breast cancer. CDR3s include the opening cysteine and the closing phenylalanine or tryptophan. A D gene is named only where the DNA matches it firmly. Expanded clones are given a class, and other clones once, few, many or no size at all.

cdr3_aa: CASSLLGSGNEQFF
cdr3_nt: TGTGCCAGTTCCTTGTTGGGGAGCGGCAATGAGCAGTTCTTC
j_call: TRBJ2-1
v_call: TRBV19
clone_size: NA
d_call: NA

cdr3_aa: CASSSSASGNTIYF
cdr3_nt: TGTGCCAGCAGCTCCTCAGCATCTGGAAACACCATATATTTT
j_call: TRBJ1-3
v_call: TRBV7-7
clone_size: NA
d_call: NA

cdr3_aa: CASSILQGSTEAFF
cdr3_nt: TGTGCCAGCAGCATTTTACAGGGGAGCACTGAAGCTTTCTTT
j_call: TRBJ1-1
v_call: TRBV7-7
clone_size: NA
d_call: TRBD1

cdr3_aa: CSVEPGTGMEEQFF
cdr3_nt: TGCAGCGTTGAGCCCGGGACAGGGATGGAAGAGCAGTTCTTC
j_call: TRBJ2-1
v_call: TRBV29-1
clone_size: NA
d_call: TRBD1

cdr3_aa: CASSPANSGNTIYF
cdr3_nt: TGCGCCAGCAGCCCGGCTAACTCTGGAAACACCATATATTTT
j_call: TRBJ1-3
v_call: TRBV5-1
clone_size: NA
d_call: NA

cdr3_aa: CASSQGQGHNYGYTF
cdr3_nt: TGCGCCAGCAGCCAAGGACAGGGCCATAACTATGGCTACACCTTC
j_call: TRBJ1-2
v_call: TRBV4-1
clone_size: NA
d_call: TRBD1

cdr3_aa: CASSLLTSGRAAYEQYF
cdr3_nt: TGTGCCAGCAGTTTATTGACTAGCGGGAGGGCCGCCTACGAGCAGTACTTC
j_call: TRBJ2-7
v_call: TRBV28
clone_size: NA
d_call: TRBD2

cdr3_aa: CASSYSIGGMGETQYF
cdr3_nt: TGTGCCAGCAGTTACTCGATCGGGGGGATGGGGGAGACCCAGTACTTC
j_call: TRBJ2-5
v_call: TRBV6-8
clone_size: NA
d_call: TRBD2

cdr3_aa: CASGTIQMNTEAFF
cdr3_nt: TGTGCTAGTGGGACAATCCAAATGAACACTGAAGCTTTCTTT
j_call: TRBJ1-1
v_call: TRBV12-5
clone_size: NA
d_call: NA

cdr3_aa: CASSLVGTGVTDTQYF
cdr3_nt: TGTGCCAGCAGCTTAGTAGGGACAGGGGTGACAGATACGCAGTATTTT
j_call: TRBJ2-3
v_call: TRBV15
clone_size: once
d_call: TRBD1

cdr3_aa: CASSSGGGLNTEAFF
cdr3_nt: TGTGCCAGCAGCTCTGGTGGGGGATTGAACACTGAAGCTTTCTTT
j_call: TRBJ1-1
v_call: TRBV11-3
clone_size: few
d_call: NA

cdr3_aa: CSVEDRGHEQYF
cdr3_nt: TGCAGCGTTGAAGACAGGGGCCACGAGCAGTACTTC
j_call: TRBJ2-7
v_call: TRBV29-1
clone_size: NA
d_call: NA

cdr3_aa: CASSTDGYNEQFF
cdr3_nt: TGTGCCAGCAGCACCGACGGATACAATGAGCAGTTCTTC
j_call: TRBJ2-1
v_call: TRBV7-1
clone_size: NA
d_call: NA

cdr3_aa: CASSDMGRALDQPQHF
cdr3_nt: TGTGCCAGCAGTGACATGGGAAGGGCTCTGGATCAGCCCCAGCATTTT
j_call: TRBJ1-5
v_call: TRBV6-8
clone_size: NA
d_call: NA

cdr3_aa: CASSSLGGPSQETQYF
cdr3_nt: TGTGCCAGCAGCTCCCTTGGCGGGCCTTCACAAGAGACCCAGTACTTC
j_call: TRBJ2-5
v_call: TRBV7-7
clone_size: NA
d_call: NA

cdr3_aa: CASSSAKTPLSGRDEQFF
cdr3_nt: TGTGCCAGCAGCTCCGCCAAAACCCCCCTGAGCGGGAGGGACGAGCAGTTCTTC
j_call: TRBJ2-1
v_call: TRBV11-3
clone_size: NA
d_call: TRBD2

cdr3_aa: CASSPSIGQGGETQYF
cdr3_nt: TGCGCCAGCAGCCCCTCAATCGGACAGGGTGGAGAGACCCAGTACTTC
j_call: TRBJ2-5
v_call: TRBV5-1
clone_size: NA
d_call: TRBD1

cdr3_aa: CASSYSGGSTDTQYF
cdr3_nt: TGTGCCAGCAGTTATAGCGGGGGTAGCACAGATACGCAGTATTTT
j_call: TRBJ2-3
v_call: TRBV28
clone_size: NA
d_call: TRBD2

cdr3_aa: CASRGPDRHTGELFF
cdr3_nt: TGTGCCAGCAGAGGGCCGGACAGACACACCGGGGAGCTGTTTTTT
j_call: TRBJ2-2
v_call: TRBV7-8
clone_size: NA
d_call: NA

cdr3_aa: CASSLGGTGGYEQYF
cdr3_nt: TGCGCCAGCAGCTTGGGAGGGACAGGGGGGTACGAGCAGTACTTC
j_call: TRBJ2-7
v_call: TRBV5-1
clone_size: NA
d_call: TRBD1

cdr3_aa: CASRLTGLGTGELFF
cdr3_nt: TGCGCCAGCAGATTGACAGGGCTGGGCACCGGGGAGCTGTTTTTT
j_call: TRBJ2-2
v_call: TRBV5-1
clone_size: NA
d_call: TRBD1

cdr3_aa: CASSIGTATDTQYF
cdr3_nt: TGCGCCAGCAGCATCGGGACAGCCACAGATACGCAGTATTTT
j_call: TRBJ2-3
v_call: TRBV5-1
clone_size: NA
d_call: TRBD1

cdr3_aa: CASSLGGGDTEAFF
cdr3_nt: TGTGCCAGCAGCTTGGGTGGTGGGGACACTGAAGCTTTCTTT
j_call: TRBJ1-1
v_call: TRBV11-3
clone_size: NA
d_call: NA

cdr3_aa: CASNLEGLSYEQYF
cdr3_nt: TGTGCCAGCAACCTGGAGGGTCTGAGCTACGAGCAGTACTTC
j_call: TRBJ2-7
v_call: TRBV28
clone_size: NA
d_call: NA

cdr3_aa: CASSYSGQGVSPDTQYF
cdr3_nt: TGTGCCAGCAGTTACTCCGGACAGGGGGTGTCCCCCGATACGCAGTATTTT
j_call: TRBJ2-3
v_call: TRBV6-8
clone_size: NA
d_call: TRBD1

cdr3_aa: CASSLLSQPQHF
cdr3_nt: TGTGCCAGCAGTTTATTGAGCCAGCCCCAGCATTTT
j_call: TRBJ1-5
v_call: TRBV28
clone_size: NA
d_call: NA

cdr3_aa: CASSLVDRGPHSNQPQHF
cdr3_nt: TGTGCCAGCAGCTTGGTGGACAGGGGTCCCCATAGCAATCAGCCCCAGCATTTT
j_call: TRBJ1-5
v_call: TRBV11-3
clone_size: NA
d_call: TRBD1

cdr3_aa: CASRLLAGGQGSYEQYF
cdr3_nt: TGTGCCAGCAGATTACTAGCGGGGGGGCAAGGCTCCTACGAGCAGTACTTC
j_call: TRBJ2-7
v_call: TRBV6-8
clone_size: NA
d_call: TRBD2

cdr3_aa: CATSRDRSRRGTEAFF
cdr3_nt: TGTGCCACCAGCAGAGATAGATCCCGTAGGGGCACTGAAGCTTTCTTT
j_call: TRBJ1-1
v_call: TRBV15
clone_size: NA
d_call: NA

cdr3_aa: CAWRHPNEQFF
cdr3_nt: TGTGCCTGGAGGCATCCCAATGAGCAGTTCTTC
j_call: TRBJ2-1
v_call: TRBV30
clone_size: NA
d_call: NA

cdr3_aa: CASSLRFQAYYSSYEQYF
cdr3_nt: TGTGCCAGCAGTCTACGATTTCAGGCCTACTATAGCTCCTACGAGCAGTACTTC
j_call: TRBJ2-7
v_call: TRBV22-1
clone_size: NA
d_call: NA

cdr3_aa: CTSSQGSLLYGEKLFF
cdr3_nt: TGCACCAGCAGCCAAGGTTCTTTGTTGTATGGTGAAAAACTGTTTTTT
j_call: TRBJ1-4
v_call: TRBV1
clone_size: NA
d_call: NA

cdr3_aa: CASSREGGGFYEQYF
cdr3_nt: TGTGCCAGCAGCCGGGAGGGCGGGGGATTCTACGAGCAGTACTTC
j_call: TRBJ2-7
v_call: TRBV7-2
clone_size: NA
d_call: TRBD2

cdr3_aa: CASSLTGWLNTEAFF
cdr3_nt: TGTGCCAGCTCGCTGACAGGGTGGTTGAACACTGAAGCTTTCTTT
j_call: TRBJ1-1
v_call: TRBV18
clone_size: NA
d_call: TRBD1

cdr3_aa: CAGLTSPAGGYTF
cdr3_nt: TGTGCCGGGCTGACATCCCCCGCGGGTGGCTACACCTTC
j_call: TRBJ1-2
v_call: TRBV30
clone_size: NA
d_call: NA

cdr3_aa: CSVIVGPGEQYF
cdr3_nt: TGCAGCGTGATAGTCGGACCTGGCGAGCAGTACTTC
j_call: TRBJ2-7
v_call: TRBV29-1
clone_size: NA
d_call: NA

cdr3_aa: CASSRLLGINEKLFF
cdr3_nt: TGTGCCAGCAGTCGACTTCTGGGTATTAATGAAAAACTGTTTTTT
j_call: TRBJ1-4
v_call: TRBV28
clone_size: NA
d_call: NA

cdr3_aa: CATSRAPTGAVEKLFF
cdr3_nt: TGTGCCACCAGCAGAGCCCCGACAGGGGCAGTTGAAAAACTGTTTTTT
j_call: TRBJ1-4
v_call: TRBV15
clone_size: NA
d_call: TRBD1

cdr3_aa: CASSLEMGFNEKLFF
cdr3_nt: TGCGCCAGCAGCTTGGAAATGGGGTTTAATGAAAAACTGTTTTTT
j_call: TRBJ1-4
v_call: TRBV5-1
clone_size: NA
d_call: NA

cdr3_aa: CASSFTGDDQPQHF
cdr3_nt: TGCGCCAGCAGCTTCACAGGGGATGATCAGCCCCAGCATTTT
j_call: TRBJ1-5
v_call: TRBV5-1
clone_size: NA
d_call: TRBD1

cdr3_aa: CATSRDGSGNTIYF
cdr3_nt: TGTGCCACCAGCAGAGACGGTTCTGGAAACACCATATATTTT
j_call: TRBJ1-3
v_call: TRBV15
clone_size: NA
d_call: NA

cdr3_aa: CSVEEGGGEQFF
cdr3_nt: TGCAGCGTTGAGGAAGGGGGCGGCGAGCAGTTCTTC
j_call: TRBJ2-1
v_call: TRBV29-1
clone_size: NA
d_call: TRBD1

cdr3_aa: CASSPGSLSGNTIYF
cdr3_nt: TGTGCCAGCAGTCCGGGGAGCCTCTCTGGAAACACCATATATTTT
j_call: TRBJ1-3
v_call: TRBV6-8
clone_size: NA
d_call: NA

cdr3_aa: CASSLAESSYNEQFF
cdr3_nt: TGCGCCAGCAGCTTGGCAGAGAGCTCCTACAATGAGCAGTTCTTC
j_call: TRBJ2-1
v_call: TRBV5-1
clone_size: NA
d_call: NA

cdr3_aa: CASSLLDRAGELFF
cdr3_nt: TGTGCCAGCAGTTTACTTGACAGGGCCGGGGAGCTGTTTTTT
j_call: TRBJ2-2
v_call: TRBV28
clone_size: NA
d_call: TRBD1

cdr3_aa: CTSSQDQAGKEKLFF
cdr3_nt: TGCACCAGCAGCCAAGATCAAGCGGGGAAAGAAAAACTGTTTTTT
j_call: TRBJ1-4
v_call: TRBV4-1
clone_size: NA
d_call: NA

cdr3_aa: CASSLAYFATNEKLFF
cdr3_nt: TGTGCCAGCAGCTTGGCCTACTTCGCAACTAATGAAAAACTGTTTTTT
j_call: TRBJ1-4
v_call: TRBV11-3
clone_size: few
d_call: NA

cdr3_aa: CASSVQADPYEQYF
cdr3_nt: TGTGCCAGCAGTGTCCAGGCTGATCCCTACGAGCAGTACTTC
j_call: TRBJ2-7
v_call: TRBV6-8
clone_size: NA
d_call: NA

cdr3_aa: CAAVQGGSWYGYTF
cdr3_nt: TGTGCCGCGGTACAGGGAGGGTCTTGGTACGGCTACACCTTC
j_call: TRBJ1-2
v_call: TRBV6-8
clone_size: NA
d_call: NA

cdr3_aa: CASSSDGTNEQFF
cdr3_nt: TGTGCCAGCTCAAGCGACGGAACCAATGAGCAGTTCTTC
j_call: TRBJ2-1
v_call: TRBV18
clone_size: NA
d_call: NA

cdr3_aa: CSVVAGSNYGYTF
cdr3_nt: TGCAGCGTTGTAGCGGGGTCTAACTATGGCTACACCTTC
j_call: TRBJ1-2
v_call: TRBV29-1
clone_size: NA
d_call: NA